This is a list of T cell receptor beta chains from one sample in a study of chemoradiotherapy in HPV16-positive cancers. Sequenced by immunoSEQ multiplex PCR; TCRdb stores in-frame clones only, minus some. The sample has approximately 35,000 clones, about 92% seen once. Sequenced here: blood, sampled from a patient who underwent chemoradiotherapy. All receptors derive from a human donor with HPV-associated anogenital cancer. CDR3s include the opening cysteine and the closing phenylalanine or tryptophan. Clone size is shown for a subset of rows, as once, few, many or a class of expanded clone.

TRBV30 - CAWSLGGVGEQYF
TRBV19 - CASSIRLGQGAFSGNTIYF
TRBV7-9 - CASRPQGGPNYGYTF
TRBV5-1 - CASSDFDRGSITEAFF
TRBV19 once CASSIELAGAFLSGANVLTF
TRBV2 - CASSVSGGTITDTQYF
TRBV6-5 - CASRGSNYGYTF
TRBV4-1 few CASSQALSAKGNSPLHF
TRBV7-3 few CASSQDRGRAAFF
TRBV6-1 - CASSESATGKSYEQYF
TRBV6-4 - CASSEQMTGVPDTQYF
TRBV7-6 - CASSLTARQLNTEAFF
TRBV4-1 - CASSPAGKALGTGELFF
TRBV10-1 - CASRVTGVVFYEQYF
TRBV4-2 - CASSPNRAAGVDTQYF
TRBV7-3 - CASSLTGVGELFF